Listed below are T cell receptor beta chains from one sample, sequenced in a study of T cell changes during pregnancy in multiple sclerosis. Here immunoSEQ multiplex PCR was the method, and the copy in TCRdb shows in-frame clones only, minus some. This repertoire shows 60,000 or so clones, 90% found once; its top ten account for about 2%. The source was peripheral blood, collected in the second trimester of pregnancy. These receptor sequences come from a female donor in good health, enrolled as a control in a pregnancy study. CDR3s include the opening cysteine and the closing phenylalanine or tryptophan. D genes are given only for firm matches. Not all rows give a size; the values are once, few, many and, for expanded clones, a class.

>.|TRBV28|TRBJ2-3|.|12
CASSRDTRTQYF
TGTGCCAGCAGCCGGGACACCCGTACGCAGTATTTT
>.|TRBV7-9|TRBJ1-3|.|14
CASSLNRDGNTIYF
TGTGCCAGCAGCTTAAACCGGGATGGTAACACCATATATTTT
>.|TRBV11-2|TRBJ1-1|TRBD1|14
CASSWDRGLTEAFF
TGTGCCAGCAGTTGGGACAGGGGGCTCACTGAAGCTTTCTTT
>once|TRBV7-8|TRBJ1-3|TRBD1|16
CASSFMRTGVGNTIYF
TGTGCCAGCAGCTTTATGCGGACAGGGGTAGGAAACACCATATATTTT
>.|TRBV7-6|TRBJ2-5|.|16
CASSLLFGQRQETQYF
TGTGCCAGCAGCTTACTATTCGGCCAGCGGCAAGAGACCCAGTACTTC
>.|TRBV2|TRBJ1-2|TRBD1|12
CASSRQGGGYTF
TGTGCCAGCAGTCGACAGGGTGGTGGCTACACCTTC
>.|TRBV5-4|TRBJ1-6|TRBD1|16
CASSGTGGPYNSPLHF
TGTGCCAGCAGCGGGACAGGGGGCCCCTATAATTCACCCCTCCACTTT
>.|TRBV5-4|TRBJ2-1|.|16
CASSLGGTAGYNEQFF
TGTGCCAGCAGCTTGGGGGGTACGGCGGGTTACAATGAGCAGTTCTTC
>once|TRBV18|TRBJ1-4|.|16
CASSPVSGSQNEKLFF
TGTGCCAGCTCACCAGTGAGTGGGAGCCAGAATGAAAAACTGTTTTTT
>.|TRBV2|TRBJ1-4|.|14
CASRGDSLNEKLFF
TGTGCCAGCAGGGGCGACAGTCTTAATGAAAAACTGTTTTTT
>.|TRBV19|TRBJ2-7|TRBD1|13
CASSGDRVWEQYF
TGTGCCAGTAGTGGGGACAGGGTTTGGGAGCAGTACTTC
>.|TRBV7-9|TRBJ2-7|.|12
CASSFHLSGEDF
TGTGCCAGCAGCTTCCACCTTTCAGGCGAAGACTTC
>.|TRBV6-1|TRBJ1-1|.|14
CASSVRREWAEAFF
TGTGCCAGCAGTGTGAGGCGCGAGTGGGCTGAAGCTTTCTTT
>.|TRBV7-9|TRBJ2-2|TRBD2|17
CASSLALAGGNTGELFF
TGTGCCAGCAGCTTAGCGCTTGCGGGGGGCAACACCGGGGAGCTGTTTTTT
>.|TRBV9|TRBJ2-7|.|15
CASSVGGESSYEQYF
TGTGCCAGCAGCGTAGGGGGGGAAAGCTCCTACGAGCAGTACTTC
>.|TRBV28|TRBJ2-5|.|15
CASSIRGAEVETQYF
TGTGCCAGCAGTATCAGGGGCGCTGAGGTAGAGACCCAGTACTTC
>.|TRBV2|TRBJ1-6|TRBD1|18
CASSGADRALPYNSPLHF
TGTGCCAGCAGTGGGGCCGACAGGGCCCTTCCCTATAATTCACCCCTCCACTTT
>once|TRBV30|TRBJ2-5|TRBD1|12
CAWSEGAETQYF
TGTGCCTGGAGTGAGGGGGCAGAGACCCAGTACTTC
>few|TRBV4-2|TRBJ1-5|.|13
CASSHGRDQPQHF
TGTGCCAGCAGCCACGGCAGGGATCAGCCCCAGCATTTT
>.|TRBV19|TRBJ1-2|TRBD1|13
CASSIQGARGYTF
TGTGCCAGTAGTATCCAGGGGGCGCGAGGCTACACCTTC
>once|TRBV9|TRBJ1-4|.|17
CASSPLTGTATNEKLFF
TGTGCCAGCAGCCCCCTGACAGGCACTGCAACTAATGAAAAACTGTTTTTT
>.|TRBV15|TRBJ2-3|TRBD2|15
CATSRSGGATDTQYF
TGTGCCACCAGCCGTAGCGGGGGGGCGACAGATACGCAGTATTTT
>.|TRBV30|TRBJ1-2|TRBD1|15
CAWSKGQGFLYGYTF
TGTGCCTGGAGTAAGGGACAGGGATTTCTCTATGGCTACACCTTC
>.|TRBV30|TRBJ2-1|TRBD1|13
CAWMDRGLREQFF
TGTGCCTGGATGGACAGGGGTCTCCGTGAGCAGTTCTTC
>.|TRBV5-1|TRBJ2-1|TRBD2|15
CASSQKGGSYNEQFF
TGCGCCAGCAGCCAAAAGGGAGGGTCCTACAATGAGCAGTTCTTC
>.|TRBV4-1|TRBJ2-1|TRBD2|18
CASSQGTSGGYSYNEQFF
TGCGCCAGCAGCCAAGGTACTAGCGGGGGATACTCCTACAATGAGCAGTTCTTC
>.|TRBV5-1|TRBJ2-6|.|15
CASRSQFSGANVLTF
TGCGCCAGCAGGTCCCAATTCTCTGGGGCCAACGTCCTGACTTTC
>.|TRBV7-9|TRBJ2-5|.|14
CASSLRQREETQYF
TGTGCCAGCAGCTTGAGACAGAGAGAAGAGACCCAGTACTTC
>.|TRBV23-1|TRBJ2-3|.|15
CASSPAVEATDTQYF
TGCGCCAGCAGTCCTGCGGTGGAAGCCACAGATACGCAGTATTTT
>.|TRBV15|TRBJ2-7|.|15
CATSQAAGPIYEQYF
TGTGCCACCAGTCAGGCGGCGGGACCCATCTACGAGCAGTACTTC
>.|TRBV5-1|TRBJ1-4|.|16
CASSLARQGSHEKLFF
TGCGCCAGCAGCTTGGCACGGCAGGGGAGTCATGAAAAACTGTTTTTT
>.|TRBV7-9|TRBJ1-2|TRBD1|15
CASSLAPDRNYGYTF
TGTGCCAGCAGCTTAGCCCCGGACAGGAACTATGGCTACACCTTC
>.|TRBV10-2|TRBJ2-7|TRBD2|10
CASGGVEQYF
TGCGCCAGCGGGGGGGTCGAGCAGTACTTC
>.|TRBV11-3|TRBJ1-1|.|15
CASSLSLRGMAEAFF
TGTGCCAGCAGCTTATCCCTCAGGGGAATGGCTGAAGCTTTCTTT
>.|TRBV27|TRBJ2-7|.|13
CASSLKSSYEQYF
TGTGCCAGCAGTTTGAAGAGCTCCTACGAGCAGTACTTC
>once|TRBV4-1|TRBJ1-2|TRBD1|14
CASSQDEGTWDRLF
TGCGCCAGCAGCCAAGATGAGGGAACTTGGGACAGGCTTTTC
>.|TRBV29-1|TRBJ1-1|.|11
CSVERGGLTFF
TGCAGCGTGGAAAGGGGAGGGCTGACTTTCTTT
>.|TRBV11-3|TRBJ2-7|TRBD1|14
CASSSTTGGYEQYF
TGTGCCAGCAGCTCCACTACAGGGGGCTACGAGCAGTACTTC
>.|TRBV7-2|TRBJ2-7|TRBD2|16
CASSSPRTSGKYEQYF
TGTGCCAGCAGCTCTCCACGTACTAGCGGGAAATACGAGCAGTACTTC
>.|TRBV7-2|TRBJ2-3|.|14
CASSLVSGTDTQYF
TGTGCCAGCAGCTTAGTTTCGGGCACAGATACGCAGTATTTT
>.|TRBV7-6|TRBJ1-3|TRBD1|16
CASSLGQGPPGNTIYF
TGTGCCAGCAGTTTAGGACAGGGACCACCTGGAAACACCATATATTTT
>.|TRBV6-5|TRBJ1-2|.|12
CASKLGGRGYTF
TGTGCCAGTAAATTGGGGGGTAGGGGCTACACCTTC
>.|TRBV2|TRBJ1-2|TRBD1|15
CASSGGTAKLYGYTF
TGTGCCAGCAGTGGAGGGACAGCCAAACTCTATGGCTACACCTTC
>.|TRBV4-1|TRBJ2-7|.|15
CASSQFVSPSYEQYF
TGCGCCAGCAGCCAATTCGTCTCTCCCTCCTACGAGCAGTACTTC
>.|TRBV7-7|TRBJ2-5|TRBD1|15
CASSLGVQGAETQYF
TGTGCTAGCAGCCTGGGAGTACAGGGGGCTGAGACCCAGTACTTC
>once|TRBV2|TRBJ1-1|.|14
CASSVDGGAGEAFF
TGTGCCAGCAGTGTGGATGGGGGGGCAGGTGAAGCTTTCTTT
>.|TRBV6-6|TRBJ2-4|TRBD1|16
CASSRQGAGAKNIQYF
TGTGCCAGCAGCCGACAGGGGGCAGGGGCCAAAAACATTCAGTACTTC
>.|TRBV27|TRBJ1-5|TRBD1|17
CASSSITGGPSNQPQHF
TGTGCCAGCAGTTCAATTACAGGGGGCCCGAGCAATCAGCCCCAGCATTTT
>.|TRBV9|TRBJ2-3|.|15
CASSVAWGLTDTQYF
TGTGCCAGCAGCGTAGCTTGGGGACTTACGGATACGCAGTATTTT
>.|TRBV6-5|TRBJ2-3|.|13
CASSYGGTDTQYF
TGTGCCAGCAGTTACGGAGGCACAGATACGCAGTATTTT
>.|TRBV27|TRBJ2-7|.|13
CASSLGGTYEQYF
TGTGCCAGCAGTTTAGGGGGGACCTACGAGCAGTACTTC
>.|TRBV16|TRBJ1-3|TRBD1|14
CASSYGTVGNTIYF
TGTGCCAGCAGCTACGGGACAGTAGGAAACACCATATATTTT
>.|TRBV5-6|TRBJ2-3|TRBD1|15
CASIGTGQWTDTQYF
TGTGCCAGCATCGGGACAGGGCAGTGGACAGATACGCAGTATTTT
>.|TRBV10-3|TRBJ1-1|.|14
CAIRGGAQNTEAFF
TGTGCCATCAGGGGAGGGGCGCAGAACACTGAAGCTTTCTTT
>.|TRBV5-1|TRBJ2-1|.|15
CASSSTGGNYNEQFF
TGCGCCAGCAGCTCGACAGGCGGTAACTACAATGAGCAGTTCTTC
>.|TRBV6-1|TRBJ2-5|.|13
CASSELLAETQYF
TGTGCCAGCAGTGAACTTTTAGCTGAGACCCAGTACTTC
>once|TRBV10-3|TRBJ1-3|TRBD1|16
CAISESPDRGGNTIYF
TGTGCCATCAGTGAGTCGCCGGACAGGGGTGGAAACACCATATATTTT
>once|TRBV7-2|TRBJ2-1|TRBD2|15
CASSLSGGRFDEQFF
TGTGCCAGCAGCTTATCTGGCGGGAGGTTCGATGAGCAGTTCTTC
>.|TRBV29-1|TRBJ1-1|.|14
CSVDRTGSGTEAFF
TGCAGCGTTGATCGAACAGGGAGCGGCACTGAAGCTTTCTTT
>.|TRBV5-6|TRBJ2-7|TRBD2|13
CASSPTLAEEQYF
TGTGCCAGCAGCCCGACACTAGCGGAGGAGCAGTACTTC